Listed below are T cell receptor beta chains from one sample, sequenced in a study of T cell responses to AZD1222 COVID-19 vaccine. Here immunoSEQ multiplex PCR was the method, and the copy in TCRdb shows in-frame clones only, minus some. The sample includes roughly 76,000 clones, around 86% of them seen just once. The sample here was peripheral blood, taken on day 0 of AZD1222 vaccination. The source of these receptors is an adult in good health. Each CDR3 is given with its conserved first and last residue. Fields, in order: V gene, clone size, D gene, J gene, CDR3 DNA, CDR3 protein. A D gene is named only where the DNA matches it firmly. Size values are once, few and many counts, or a class for expanded clones, and some rows have none.

V gene: TRBV7-9; clone size: -; D gene: TRBD1; J gene: TRBJ1-4; CDR3 DNA: TGTGCCAGCAGCGAAAGACAGGGGGCAACTAATGAAAAACTGTTTTTT; CDR3 protein: CASSERQGATNEKLFF
V gene: TRBV18; clone size: -; D gene: TRBD1; J gene: TRBJ2-4; CDR3 DNA: TGTGCCAGCTCACCTGGGACAGGGCGTGGGGTTCAGTACTTC; CDR3 protein: CASSPGTGRGVQYF
V gene: TRBV10-1; clone size: -; D gene: -; J gene: TRBJ2-7; CDR3 DNA: TGCGCCAGCAGTTGGGCAGTAGTTCGGCTGGACGAGCAGTACTTC; CDR3 protein: CASSWAVVRLDEQYF
V gene: TRBV24-1; clone size: -; D gene: TRBD2; J gene: TRBJ2-1; CDR3 DNA: TGTGCCACCAGTGAGGCTAGCGGGGGGGCCAATGAGCAGTTCTTC; CDR3 protein: CATSEASGGANEQFF
V gene: TRBV5-4; clone size: -; D gene: TRBD1; J gene: TRBJ1-1; CDR3 DNA: TGTGCCAGCAGCCAAGACAGGGGAGGCATGAACACTGAAGCTTTCTTT; CDR3 protein: CASSQDRGGMNTEAFF
V gene: TRBV4-3; clone size: -; D gene: -; J gene: TRBJ1-1; CDR3 DNA: TGCGCCAGCAGCCAAGACTCCGTAGATCATAGGGAAGCTTTCTTT; CDR3 protein: CASSQDSVDHREAFF
V gene: TRBV29-1; clone size: -; D gene: -; J gene: TRBJ1-2; CDR3 DNA: TGCAGCGTTGAACGGGACTATGGCTACACCTTC; CDR3 protein: CSVERDYGYTF
V gene: TRBV7-3; clone size: -; D gene: TRBD2; J gene: TRBJ2-1; CDR3 DNA: TGTGCCAGCAGCTTACAGGGGACAGGGACTAGCGGGAGATCGGACAATGAGCAGTTCTTC; CDR3 protein: CASSLQGTGTSGRSDNEQFF
V gene: TRBV19; clone size: -; D gene: TRBD2; J gene: TRBJ2-1; CDR3 DNA: TGTGCCAGTAGTTTTCTAGCGGGAGGGCCCTATGAGCAGTTCTTC; CDR3 protein: CASSFLAGGPYEQFF
V gene: TRBV6-2/TRBV6-3; clone size: once; D gene: -; J gene: TRBJ2-7; CDR3 DNA: TGTGCCAGCAGTTTGGAACGGACGCTGGTCTCCTACGAGCAGTACTTC; CDR3 protein: CASSLERTLVSYEQYF
V gene: TRBV21-1; clone size: -; D gene: -; J gene: TRBJ1-4; CDR3 DNA: TGTGCCGGGGGAGACAGGAGACCTAATGAAAAACTGTTTTTT; CDR3 protein: CAGGDRRPNEKLFF
V gene: TRBV7-3; clone size: -; D gene: TRBD2; J gene: TRBJ2-3; CDR3 DNA: TGTGCCAGCAGCCGGACTAGCGGGGGGTCAGATACGCAGTATTTT; CDR3 protein: CASSRTSGGSDTQYF
V gene: TRBV18; clone size: -; D gene: -; J gene: TRBJ2-2; CDR3 DNA: TGTGCCAGCTCACCACCCCGAGGGTCAGGGGAGCTGTTTTTT; CDR3 protein: CASSPPRGSGELFF
V gene: TRBV6-6; clone size: -; D gene: TRBD1; J gene: TRBJ1-6; CDR3 DNA: TGTGCCAGCAGGGAGGGACAGTATAATTCACCCCTCCACTTT; CDR3 protein: CASREGQYNSPLHF
V gene: TRBV18; clone size: -; D gene: -; J gene: TRBJ2-1; CDR3 DNA: TGTGCCAGCTCACCGGGCAGGGTGGATGAGCAGTTCTTC; CDR3 protein: CASSPGRVDEQFF
V gene: TRBV28; clone size: -; D gene: -; J gene: TRBJ1-4; CDR3 DNA: TGTGCCAGCAGTCGCCCTTCGACAGCCGTTTCTGAAAAACTGTTTTTT; CDR3 protein: CASSRPSTAVSEKLFF
V gene: TRBV19; clone size: -; D gene: -; J gene: TRBJ1-4; CDR3 DNA: TGTGCCAGTAGTTCATCAGGGGCAACTAATGAAAAACTGTTTTTT; CDR3 protein: CASSSSGATNEKLFF
V gene: TRBV9; clone size: -; D gene: TRBD1; J gene: TRBJ2-7; CDR3 DNA: TGTGCCAGCAGCGTAGGGGGGACAGGAACCTACGAGCAGTACTTC; CDR3 protein: CASSVGGTGTYEQYF
V gene: TRBV6-5; clone size: -; D gene: -; J gene: TRBJ1-1; CDR3 DNA: TGTGCCAGCAGTCCCCCCGGGACACTAGGGACTGAAGCTTTCTTT; CDR3 protein: CASSPPGTLGTEAFF
V gene: TRBV12-5; clone size: -; D gene: -; J gene: TRBJ1-1; CDR3 DNA: TGTGCTAGTGGTTTAGAGCCTAACACTGAAGCTTTCTTT; CDR3 protein: CASGLEPNTEAFF
V gene: TRBV28; clone size: -; D gene: TRBD1; J gene: TRBJ1-5; CDR3 DNA: TGTGCCGTTACAGGGGCCCCATTGGGACAGCCCCAGCATTTT; CDR3 protein: CAVTGAPLGQPQHF
V gene: TRBV27; clone size: -; D gene: -; J gene: TRBJ1-5; CDR3 DNA: TGTGCCAGCAGTTTAGGATATCATCAGCCCCAGCATTTT; CDR3 protein: CASSLGYHQPQHF
V gene: TRBV15; clone size: -; D gene: -; J gene: TRBJ1-3; CDR3 DNA: TGTGCCACCTCGGAGATCCACGGAAACACCATATATTTT; CDR3 protein: CATSEIHGNTIYF
V gene: TRBV2; clone size: -; D gene: -; J gene: TRBJ1-5; CDR3 DNA: TGTGCCAGCGGAGCGGGGTATCAGCCCCAGCATTTT; CDR3 protein: CASGAGYQPQHF
V gene: TRBV7-3; clone size: few; D gene: -; J gene: TRBJ2-1; CDR3 DNA: TGTGCCAGCAGCTTAGACAGCTCCTACAATGAGCAGTTCTTC; CDR3 protein: CASSLDSSYNEQFF